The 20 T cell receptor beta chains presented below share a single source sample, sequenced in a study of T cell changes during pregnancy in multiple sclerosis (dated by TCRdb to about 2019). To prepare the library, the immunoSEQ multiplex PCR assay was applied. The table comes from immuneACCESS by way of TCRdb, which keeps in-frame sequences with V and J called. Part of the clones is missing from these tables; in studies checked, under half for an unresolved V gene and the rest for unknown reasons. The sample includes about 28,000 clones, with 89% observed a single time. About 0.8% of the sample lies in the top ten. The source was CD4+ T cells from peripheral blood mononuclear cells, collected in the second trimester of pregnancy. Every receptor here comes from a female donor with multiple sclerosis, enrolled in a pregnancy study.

In nucleotides, the CDR3 is TGTGCCACCAGCAGAGAATTGTGGGCCGCTCGGCGAGAGACCCAGTACTTC. It translates to CATSRELWAARRETQYF. This rearrangement joins TRBV15 to TRBJ2-5; no clear D gene. This CDR3 spans 17 amino acids. Germline loops: CDR1 LNHNV, CDR2 YYDKDF (reference sequence). Trimming left V 0 bases short and J 4 bases short, with 18 bases between.

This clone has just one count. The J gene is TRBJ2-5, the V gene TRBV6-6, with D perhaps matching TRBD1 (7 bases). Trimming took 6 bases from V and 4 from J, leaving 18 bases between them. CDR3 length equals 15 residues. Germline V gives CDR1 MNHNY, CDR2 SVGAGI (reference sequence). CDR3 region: CASRSSQGGVETQYF. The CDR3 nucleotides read TGTGCCAGCAGGTCTTCCCAGGGGGGAGTAGAGACCCAGTACTTC.

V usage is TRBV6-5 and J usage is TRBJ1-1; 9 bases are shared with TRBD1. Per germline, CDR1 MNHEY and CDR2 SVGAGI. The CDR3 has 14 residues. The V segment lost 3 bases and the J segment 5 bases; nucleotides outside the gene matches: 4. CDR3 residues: CASSYKQGATEAFF. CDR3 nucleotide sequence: TGTGCCAGCAGTTATAAACAGGGGGCGACTGAAGCTTTCTTT.

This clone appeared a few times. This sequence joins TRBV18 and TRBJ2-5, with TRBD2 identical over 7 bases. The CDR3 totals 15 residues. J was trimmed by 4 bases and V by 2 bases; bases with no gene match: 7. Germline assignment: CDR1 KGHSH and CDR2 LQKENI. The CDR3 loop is CASSPREGTSETQYF. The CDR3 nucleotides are TGTGCCAGCTCACCAAGGGAGGGAACGTCAGAGACCCAGTACTTC. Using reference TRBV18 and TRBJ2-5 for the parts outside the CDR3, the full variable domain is NAGVMQNPRHLVRRRGQEARLRCSPMKGHSHVYWYRQLPEEGLKFMVYLQKENIIDESGMPKERFSAEFPKEGPSILRIQQVVRGDSAAYFCASSPREGTSETQYFGPGTRLLVL.

CDR3 region: CASSPGDRGQDEAFF. The DNA of the CDR3 is TGCGCCAGCAGCCCTGGGGACAGGGGGCAGGATGAAGCTTTCTTT. The rearrangement uses TRBV5-1 and TRBJ1-1, with 12 positions matching TRBD1. This CDR3 is built from 15 residues. With 4 bases clipped from V and 7 bases from J, the junction kept 8 bases outside the gene matches. Per germline, CDR1 SGHRS and CDR2 YFSETQ.

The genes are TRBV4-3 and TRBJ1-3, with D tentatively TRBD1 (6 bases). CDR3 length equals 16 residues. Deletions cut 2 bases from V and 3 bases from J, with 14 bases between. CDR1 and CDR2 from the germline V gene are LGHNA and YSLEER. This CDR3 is CASSQQGPLFGNTIYF. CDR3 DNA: TGCGCCAGCAGCCAACAGGGGCCCCTCTTTGGAAACACCATATATTTT.

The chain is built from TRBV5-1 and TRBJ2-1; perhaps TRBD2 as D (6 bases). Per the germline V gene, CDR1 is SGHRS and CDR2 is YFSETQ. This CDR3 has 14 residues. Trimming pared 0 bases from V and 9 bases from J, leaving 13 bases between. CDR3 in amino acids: CASSLDTAGGEQFF. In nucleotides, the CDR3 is TGCGCCAGCAGCTTGGACACCGCCGGGGGTGAGCAGTTCTTC. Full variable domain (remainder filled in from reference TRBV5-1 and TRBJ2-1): KAGVTQTPRYLIKTRGQQVTLSCSPISGHRSVSWYQQTPGQGLQFLFEYFSETQRNKGNFPGRFSGRQFSNSRSEMNVSTLELGDSALYLCASSLDTAGGEQFFGPGTRLTVL.

The CDR3 region has the DNA TGTGCCAGCATAAGTGGGGCTGGGGATAGGTACGAGCAGTACTTC. This translates into CASISGAGDRYEQYF. The chain joins TRBV6-6 to TRBJ2-7; possibly TRBD1 for D (5 bases). The CDR3 sequence is 15 residues long. Trimming pared 7 bases from V and 4 bases from J, leaving 20 bases between. The germline V gene encodes CDR1 MNHNY and CDR2 SVGAGI (reference sequence).

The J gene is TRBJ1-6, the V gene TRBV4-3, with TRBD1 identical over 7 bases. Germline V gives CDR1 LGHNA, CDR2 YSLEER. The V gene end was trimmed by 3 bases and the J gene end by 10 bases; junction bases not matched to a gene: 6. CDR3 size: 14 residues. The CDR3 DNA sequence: TGCGCCAGCAGCCAGACAGGGCTTGGATCACCCCTCCACTTT. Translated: CASSQTGLGSPLHF.

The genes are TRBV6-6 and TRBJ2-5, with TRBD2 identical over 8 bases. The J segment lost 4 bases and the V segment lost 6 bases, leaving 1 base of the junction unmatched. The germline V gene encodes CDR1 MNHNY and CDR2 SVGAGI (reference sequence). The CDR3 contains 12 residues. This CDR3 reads CASSGGGETQYF. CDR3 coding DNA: TGTGCCAGCAGCGGGGGGGGAGAGACCCAGTACTTC.

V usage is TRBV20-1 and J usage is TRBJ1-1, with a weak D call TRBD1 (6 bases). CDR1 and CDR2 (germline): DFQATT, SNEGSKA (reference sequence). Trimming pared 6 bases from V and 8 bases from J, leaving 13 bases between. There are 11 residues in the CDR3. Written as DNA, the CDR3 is TGCAGTGCGACCCACAGGGAGGAAGCTTTCTTT. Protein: CSATHREEAFF.

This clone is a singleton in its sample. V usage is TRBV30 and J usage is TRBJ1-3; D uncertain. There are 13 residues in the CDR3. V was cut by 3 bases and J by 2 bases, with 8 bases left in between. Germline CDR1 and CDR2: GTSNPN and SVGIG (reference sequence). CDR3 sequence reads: CAWRMGAGNTIYF. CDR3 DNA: TGTGCCTGGAGGATGGGAGCTGGAAACACCATATATTTT.

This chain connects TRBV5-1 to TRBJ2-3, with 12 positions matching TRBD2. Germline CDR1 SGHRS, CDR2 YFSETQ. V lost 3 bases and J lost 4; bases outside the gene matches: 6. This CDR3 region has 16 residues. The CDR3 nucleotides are TGCGCCAGCAGCTCGCAACTAGCGGGGGGCCCAGATACGCAGTATTTT. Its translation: CASSSQLAGGPDTQYF.

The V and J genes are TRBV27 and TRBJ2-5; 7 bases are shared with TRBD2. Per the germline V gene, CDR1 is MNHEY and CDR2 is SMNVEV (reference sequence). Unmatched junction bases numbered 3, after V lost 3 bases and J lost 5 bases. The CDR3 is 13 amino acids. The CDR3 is CASSFSGSETQYF. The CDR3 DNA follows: TGTGCCAGCAGTTTTAGCGGGTCGGAGACCCAGTACTTC.

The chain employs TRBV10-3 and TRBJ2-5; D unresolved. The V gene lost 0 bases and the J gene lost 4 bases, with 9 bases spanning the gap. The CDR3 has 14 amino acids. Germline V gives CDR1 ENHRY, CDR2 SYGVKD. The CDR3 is CAISESSSGETQYF. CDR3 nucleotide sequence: TGTGCCATCAGTGAGTCCTCATCGGGAGAGACCCAGTACTTC.

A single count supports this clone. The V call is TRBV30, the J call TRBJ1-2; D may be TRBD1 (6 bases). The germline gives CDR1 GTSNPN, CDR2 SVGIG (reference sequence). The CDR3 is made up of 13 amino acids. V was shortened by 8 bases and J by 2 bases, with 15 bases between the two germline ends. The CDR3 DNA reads TGTGCCCGGGACGACAGGACAAACTATGGCTACACCTTC. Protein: CARDDRTNYGYTF.

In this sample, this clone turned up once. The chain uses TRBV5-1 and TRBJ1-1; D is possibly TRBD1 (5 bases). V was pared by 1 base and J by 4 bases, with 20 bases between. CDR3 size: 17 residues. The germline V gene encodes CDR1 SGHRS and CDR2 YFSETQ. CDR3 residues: CASSLSSWGPGGTEAFF. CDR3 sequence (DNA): TGCGCCAGCAGCTTGTCCTCCTGGGGCCCCGGGGGCACTGAAGCTTTCTTT. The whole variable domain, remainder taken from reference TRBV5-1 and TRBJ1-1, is KAGVTQTPRYLIKTRGQQVTLSCSPISGHRSVSWYQQTPGQGLQFLFEYFSETQRNKGNFPGRFSGRQFSNSRSEMNVSTLELGDSALYLCASSLSSWGPGGTEAFFGQGTRLTVV.

CDR3 protein: CASFSVRQYNYGYTF. The CDR3 nucleotides read TGTGCCAGCTTCTCCGTAAGACAGTATAACTATGGCTACACCTTC. The chain uses TRBV27 and TRBJ1-2; D is possibly TRBD1 (5 bases). This CDR3 contains 15 residues. Germline V gene lookup returns CDR1 MNHEY and CDR2 SMNVEV (reference sequence). Trimming cost V 8 bases and J 1 base, with 17 bases left between them.

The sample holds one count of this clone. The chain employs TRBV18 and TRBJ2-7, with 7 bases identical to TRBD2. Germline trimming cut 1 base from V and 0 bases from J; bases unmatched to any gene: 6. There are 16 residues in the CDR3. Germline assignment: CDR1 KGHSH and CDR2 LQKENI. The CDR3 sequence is CASSPRGGRDSYEQYF. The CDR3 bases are TGTGCCAGCTCACCACGGGGCGGGAGAGACTCCTACGAGCAGTACTTC.

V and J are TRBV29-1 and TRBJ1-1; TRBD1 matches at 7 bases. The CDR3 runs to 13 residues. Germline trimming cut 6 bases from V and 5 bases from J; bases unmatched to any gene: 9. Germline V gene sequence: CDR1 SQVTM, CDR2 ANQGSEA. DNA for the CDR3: TGCAGCGTCAAACAGGGGCCGGGGACTGAAGCTTTCTTT. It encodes CSVKQGPGTEAFF.